This paragraph reports one T cell receptor beta chain. The sample originates from a study of blood T cell repertoires in COVID-19. Libraries were prepared by immunoSEQ multiplex PCR; TCRdb keeps only in-frame clonotypes and omits some of them. The profile covers about 210,000 clones, with roughly 88% appearing a single time and under 2.5% taken by the ten largest. The J segment lost 3 bases and the V segment lost 3 bases, leaving 0 bases of the junction unmatched. This CDR3 region has 12 residues. CDR1 and CDR2 from the germline V gene are SGDLS and YYNGEE. This study enrolled people aged 18 to 89 from about two dozen US geographic areas.

V gene TRBV9 combines with J gene TRBJ2-7; 7 bases map to TRBD1. This TCR derives from a woman in her 40s with acute COVID-19. Material: PBMCs or T cells enriched from blood (not recorded which). This CDR3 is CASSGDSYEQYF. The CDR3 DNA follows: TGTGCCAGCAGCGGGGACAGCTACGAGCAGTACTTC.